These T cell receptor beta chains were read from a single sample in a study of blood T cell repertoires in COVID-19. The table came from immunoSEQ multiplex PCR; TCRdb's copy has only in-frame clones and leaves some out. The data hold some 99,000 clones, with roughly 90% observed a single time. The source material was peripheral blood. Source of these receptors: a human donor with COVID-19, enrolled during active disease. The donor label of this sample is uncertain. Each CDR3 is given with its conserved first and last residue. A D gene is named only where the DNA matches it firmly. The size field is filled for only some rows; it gives once, few, many or a size class.

>14|TRBV9|NA|TRBD1|TRBJ1-6
TGTGCCAGCGGCGGGACAGGCACAAATTCACCCCTCCACTTT
CASGGTGTNSPLHF
>17|TRBV5-3|NA|NA|TRBJ2-1
TGTGCCAGAAGCCGAGCCACGAGCTCACCTTCCTACAATGAGCAGTTCTTC
CARSRATSSPSYNEQFF
>13|TRBV5-1|NA|NA|TRBJ2-7
TGCGCCAGCCGAACTGAGTTTCTATACGAGCAGTACTTC
CASRTEFLYEQYF
>14|TRBV3-1/TRBV3-2|NA|TRBD1|TRBJ1-1
TGTGCCAGCAGCCGTAAGGCAGGGGGCACTGAAGCTTTCTTT
CASSRKAGGTEAFF
>14|TRBV5-1|NA|NA|TRBJ1-5
TGCGCCAGCAGCTTGGGGGGCGGGGGCCAGCCCCAGCATTTT
CASSLGGGGQPQHF
>15|TRBV4-1|NA|TRBD2|TRBJ2-7
TGCGCCAGCAGCCCCCTCGGACTAGCTGCCGCCCAGCAGTACTTC
CASSPLGLAAAQQYF
>12|TRBV12-5|few|NA|TRBJ1-1
TGTGCTAGTGGTTGGGAGGGCACTGAAGCTTTCTTT
CASGWEGTEAFF
>16|TRBV19|NA|TRBD1|TRBJ1-1
TGTGCCAGTAGTATCTCACAGACAGGGCTTAACACTGAAGCTTTCTTT
CASSISQTGLNTEAFF
>15|TRBV20-1|once|NA|TRBJ2-1
TGCAGTGCTAGTGGAGCGAGGAGCTCCTACAATGAGCAGTTCTTC
CSASGARSSYNEQFF
>13|TRBV19|NA|TRBD2|TRBJ2-7
TGTGCCAGTAGTAGCGGGAGGCGGTACGAGCAGTACTTC
CASSSGRRYEQYF
>15|TRBV19|NA|TRBD1|TRBJ1-5
TGTGCCAGTAGGTTTCGGACAGGGACGAGTCAGCCCCAGCATTTT
CASRFRTGTSQPQHF
>12|TRBV29-1|NA|NA|TRBJ1-2
TGCAGCGTTGAACAGGGCGACTATGGCTACACCTTC
CSVEQGDYGYTF
>15|TRBV7-3|few|TRBD1|TRBJ1-1
TGTGCCAGCAGCTTATCGACAGGGGAAGGCACTGAAGCTTTCTTT
CASSLSTGEGTEAFF
>16|TRBV30|NA|TRBD2|TRBJ2-2
TGTGCCTGGAGTCGAGGGTCTAGCGGGAGCGCCGGGGAGCTGTTTTTT
CAWSRGSSGSAGELFF
>15|TRBV4-2|NA|TRBD1|TRBJ1-2
TGTGCCAGCAGCCAAGAGCAGACAGGGGGTGTTGGCTACACCTTC
CASSQEQTGGVGYTF
>15|TRBV7-3|NA|TRBD1|TRBJ2-7
TGTGCCAGCAGCGTCGGACCACAGGGGAACTACGAGCAGTACTTC
CASSVGPQGNYEQYF
>11|TRBV29-1|NA|TRBD1|TRBJ1-1
TGCAGCGGACAGGGGAACGCTGAAGCTTTCTTT
CSGQGNAEAFF
>14|TRBV10-3|NA|TRBD1|TRBJ2-7
TGTGCCATCAGGGCCGGGACAGGGGTCTACGAGCAGTACTTC
CAIRAGTGVYEQYF
>11|TRBV29-1|NA|NA|TRBJ1-1
TGCAGCGTTGGCAGGGACACTGAAGCTTTCTTT
CSVGRDTEAFF
>13|TRBV27|NA|NA|TRBJ1-2
TGTGCCAGCAGTTTATGGTCAGGGGAAGGCTACACCTTC
CASSLWSGEGYTF
>15|TRBV28|NA|TRBD1|TRBJ1-2
TGTGCCAGCAGTTCCGGTGGACAGGGTCGCCTTGGCTACACCTTC
CASSSGGQGRLGYTF
>12|TRBV30|NA|NA|TRBJ2-7
TGTGCCTGCCACCCCACAAGCTACGAGCAGTACTTC
CACHPTSYEQYF
>15|TRBV6-5|NA|NA|TRBJ1-2
TGTGCCAGCAGAGTCCGGCTTGCTAGGGGGTATGGCTACACCTTC
CASRVRLARGYGYTF
>13|TRBV11-3|NA|NA|TRBJ2-1
TGTGCCAGCAGTTTAATAGCGCGGAATGAGCAGTTCTTC
CASSLIARNEQFF
>12|TRBV30|NA|NA|TRBJ1-1
TGTGCCTCTACAGGGCTGAACACTGAAGCTTTCTTT
CASTGLNTEAFF
>15|TRBV19|NA|TRBD2|TRBJ2-2
TGTGCCAGTAGTATAGCTAGCGGAATTACCGGGGAGCTGTTTTTT
CASSIASGITGELFF
>15|TRBV27|once|NA|TRBJ1-5
TGTGCCAGCAGTTTATCTCAGGGTAGCAATCAGCCCCAGCATTTT
CASSLSQGSNQPQHF
>15|TRBV29-1|NA|NA|TRBJ1-3
TGCAGCGTGTCCTTTGGGCGGGAATTTGGAAACACCATATATTTT
CSVSFGREFGNTIYF
>12|TRBV30|once|TRBD2|TRBJ2-7
TGTGCCTGGAATACGTGGGGGGGCGAGCAGTACTTC
CAWNTWGGEQYF
>12|TRBV2|NA|NA|TRBJ1-1
TGTGCCAGCGGGACATCTTGGACTGAAGCTTTCTTT
CASGTSWTEAFF
>16|TRBV30|NA|TRBD1|TRBJ2-7
TGTGCCTGGAGTGTACTCGGGACAGCCAGCTCCTACGAGCAGTACTTC
CAWSVLGTASSYEQYF
>17|TRBV4-1|NA|TRBD1|TRBJ1-2
TGCGCCAGCAGCCAAGATTGGGGGGACAGGCTTAACTATGGCTACACCTTC
CASSQDWGDRLNYGYTF
>15|TRBV4-1|NA|TRBD1|TRBJ1-2
TGCGCCAGCAGCCAAGACAGGGGGTCTAACTATGGCTACACCTTC
CASSQDRGSNYGYTF
>15|TRBV9|NA|NA|TRBJ1-4
TGTGCCAGCACCCCGCTTGGGCGGGGTAATGAAAAACTGTTTTTT
CASTPLGRGNEKLFF
>13|TRBV29-1|once|NA|TRBJ1-3
TGCAGCGTTGAAGGGCTCTCTGGAAACACCATATATTTT
CSVEGLSGNTIYF
>14|TRBV27|NA|NA|TRBJ2-6
TGTGCCAGCAGTCAGATTGCTGGGGCCAACGTCCTGACTTTC
CASSQIAGANVLTF
>13|TRBV6-4|NA|NA|TRBJ2-5
TGTGCCCCCATGCCGTTCGGCCAAGAGACCCAGTACTTC
CAPMPFGQETQYF
>14|TRBV3-1/TRBV3-2|NA|TRBD1|TRBJ1-2
TGTGCCAGCAGCCGATCCGACAGGGGCAATGGCTACACCTTC
CASSRSDRGNGYTF
>17|TRBV19|NA|TRBD2|TRBJ2-1
TGTGCCAGTACTCCGAAAGGCCCGGCTAGCGGGAGATGGGAGCAGTTCTTC
CASTPKGPASGRWEQFF
>13|TRBV5-1|NA|TRBD1|TRBJ2-5
TGCGCCAGCCAGGGACAGGGGGCAGAGACCCAGTACTTC
CASQGQGAETQYF
>12|TRBV7-9|NA|NA|TRBJ2-3
TGTGCCAGCAGCTCCCGGACAGATACGCAGTATTTT
CASSSRTDTQYF
>13|TRBV19|NA|TRBD1|TRBJ1-1
TGTGCCAGTATGCGACAGGGAGTGACTGAAGCTTTCTTT
CASMRQGVTEAFF
>18|TRBV4-2|NA|TRBD1|TRBJ2-2
TGTGCCAGCAGCCAAGACGGGTGGGGGACAGGGGGCGGCCGGGAGCTGTTTTTT
CASSQDGWGTGGGRELFF
>13|TRBV3-1/TRBV3-2|NA|NA|TRBJ2-3
TGTGCCAGCAGCCAAGGGAGTAAAGATACGCAGTATTTT
CASSQGSKDTQYF
>14|TRBV2|NA|TRBD1|TRBJ1-4
TGTGCCAGCAGTGTGGACAGGGGGACGGGAAAACTGTTTTTT
CASSVDRGTGKLFF
>15|TRBV18|NA|TRBD1|TRBJ2-7
TGTGCCAGCTCACCAGGGACAGCGCACTCCTACGAGCAGTACTTC
CASSPGTAHSYEQYF
>16|TRBV25-1|NA|NA|TRBJ2-1
TGTGCCAGCAGTGAAAATTGGCAGGGATTCTACAATGAGCAGTTCTTC
CASSENWQGFYNEQFF
>15|TRBV7-9|NA|NA|TRBJ1-2
TGTGCCAGCAGCTTTTCAGGAACCCAGGGCTATGGCTACACCTTC
CASSFSGTQGYGYTF
>11|TRBV3-1/TRBV3-2|NA|NA|TRBJ2-1
TGTGCCAGCAGCCAAGGGCAGGGACAGTTCTTC
CASSQGQGQFF
>14|TRBV11-2|NA|NA|TRBJ1-2
TGTGCCAGCAGCTCGGAACAGGGTTATGATGGCTACACCTTC
CASSSEQGYDGYTF
>13|TRBV29-1|once|TRBD2|TRBJ2-1
TGCAGCGTTGAGGTCCTAGCGGAAAATGAGCAGTTCTTC
CSVEVLAENEQFF
>14|TRBV20-1|NA|NA|TRBJ2-1
TGCAGTGCTAGTCTCCCTCCCTCCTACAATGAGCAGTTCTTC
CSASLPPSYNEQFF
>16|TRBV25-1|NA|NA|TRBJ2-1
TGTGCCAGCAGTGACGCAGGGGCGGGCTCCTACAATGAGCAGTTCTTC
CASSDAGAGSYNEQFF
>13|TRBV11-3|NA|TRBD1|TRBJ1-1
TGTGCCAGCAGCTTAGCAGGGGGGACTGAAGCTTTCTTT
CASSLAGGTEAFF
>15|TRBV7-2|NA|NA|TRBJ2-5
TGTGCCAGCAGCGCCCCAGGGGGGCGGGAAGAGACCCAGTACTTC
CASSAPGGREETQYF
>14|TRBV25-1|NA|TRBD1|TRBJ1-2
TGTGCCAGCAGCGAAACAGGGGAAAGCTATGGCTACACCTTC
CASSETGESYGYTF